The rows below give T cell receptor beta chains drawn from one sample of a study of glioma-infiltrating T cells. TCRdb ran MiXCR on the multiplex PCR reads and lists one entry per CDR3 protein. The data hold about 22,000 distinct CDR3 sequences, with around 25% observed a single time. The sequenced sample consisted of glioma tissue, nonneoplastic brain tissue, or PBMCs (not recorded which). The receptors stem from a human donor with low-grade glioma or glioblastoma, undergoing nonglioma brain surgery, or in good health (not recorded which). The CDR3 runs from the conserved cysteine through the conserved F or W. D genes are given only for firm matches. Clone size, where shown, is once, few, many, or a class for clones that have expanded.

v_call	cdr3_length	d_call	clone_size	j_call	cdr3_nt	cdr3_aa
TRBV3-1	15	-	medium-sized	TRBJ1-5	TGTGCCAGCAGCCAAGGGGACACCTCCAATCAGCCCCAGCATTTT	CASSQGDTSNQPQHF
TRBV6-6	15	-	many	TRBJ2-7	TGTGCCAGCAGTTACGACGGACTGAGCTCCTACGAGCAGTACTTC	CASSYDGLSSYEQYF
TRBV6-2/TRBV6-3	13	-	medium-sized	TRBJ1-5	TGTGCCAGCAGTTACTCGGAGGGGCAGCCCCAGCATTTT	CASSYSEGQPQHF
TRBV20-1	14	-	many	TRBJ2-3	TGCAGTGCCCCGACGGGGGGCTACACAGATACGCAGTATTTT	CSAPTGGYTDTQYF
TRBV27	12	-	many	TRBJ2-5	TGTGCCAGCAGTTTAGAAGGGGAGACCCAGTACTTC	CASSLEGETQYF
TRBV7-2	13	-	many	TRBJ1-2	TGTGCCAGCAGCAAGGACCCTGATTATGGCTACACCTTC	CASSKDPDYGYTF
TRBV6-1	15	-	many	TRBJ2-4	TGTGCCAGCAGTGTGGCAACAGGGAGTGTAAACATTCAGTACTTC	CASSVATGSVNIQYF
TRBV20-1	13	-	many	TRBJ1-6	TGCAGTGGGAAGCCTCAATCGAATTCACCCCTCCACTTT	CSGKPQSNSPLHF
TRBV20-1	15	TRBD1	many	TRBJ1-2	TGCAGTGCTAGAGATCAGGGACAGGGGAGCTATGGCTACACCTTC	CSARDQGQGSYGYTF
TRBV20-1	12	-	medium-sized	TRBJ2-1	TGCAGTGCTGACAGTCAGTATAATGAGCAGTTCTTC	CSADSQYNEQFF
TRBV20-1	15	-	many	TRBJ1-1	TGCAGTGCTCCACGGGACGGCGGAGTGAACACTGAAGCTTTCTTT	CSAPRDGGVNTEAFF
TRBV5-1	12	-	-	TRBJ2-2	TGCGCCAGCCGGGCCCACACCGGGGAGCTGTTTTTT	CASRAHTGELFF
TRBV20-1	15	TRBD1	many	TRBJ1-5	TGCAGTGCTAGAGATACCGGGACAGGCAGTCAGCCCCAGCATTTT	CSARDTGTGSQPQHF
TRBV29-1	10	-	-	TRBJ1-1	TGCAGCGTGCAATACACTGAAGCTTTCTTT	CSVQYTEAFF
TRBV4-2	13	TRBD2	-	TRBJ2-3	TGTGCCAGCAGCTTTAACCGGGACGGGGGGTGGTATTTT	CASSFNRDGGWYF
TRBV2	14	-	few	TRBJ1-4	TGTGCCAGCAGTGAAACAGAGGGGAGAGAAAAACTGTTTTTT	CASSETEGREKLFF
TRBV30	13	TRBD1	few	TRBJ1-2	TGTGCCTTCCGGGACAGGGGGACGAATGGCTACACCTTC	CAFRDRGTNGYTF
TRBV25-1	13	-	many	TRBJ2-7	TGTGCCAGCAGTGATTTATCCTTCTACGAGCAGTACTTC	CASSDLSFYEQYF
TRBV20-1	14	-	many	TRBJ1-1	TGCAGTGCTAGAGGGTCAGTGATGAACACTGAAGCTTTCTTT	CSARGSVMNTEAFF
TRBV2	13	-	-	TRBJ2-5	TGTGCCAGTAACGTCGGGGGCGGAGAGACCCAGTACTTC	CASNVGGGETQYF
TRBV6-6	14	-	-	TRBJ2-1	TGTGCCAGCAGTTACGGCGTTGCCCATAATGAGCAGCTCTTC	CASSYGVAHNEQLF
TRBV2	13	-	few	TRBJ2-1	TGTGCCAGCAGAACTAGGGCAAGTGGTGAGCAGTTCTTC	CASRTRASGEQFF
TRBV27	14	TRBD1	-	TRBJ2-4	TGTGCCAGCAGTCTCCGGGACAGGGGTAACATTCAGTACTTC	CASSLRDRGNIQYF
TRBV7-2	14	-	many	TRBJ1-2	TGTGCCAGCAGCCCCCTGGGGCAGCGCTATGGCTACACCTTC	CASSPLGQRYGYTF
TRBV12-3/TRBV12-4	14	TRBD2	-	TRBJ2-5	TGTGCCAGCGCCCAATCGGGGGAGGGGGAGACCCAGTACTTC	CASAQSGEGETQYF
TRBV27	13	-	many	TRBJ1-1	TGTGCCAGCAGTTCCGGCCTACGCACTGAAGCTTTCTTT	CASSSGLRTEAFF
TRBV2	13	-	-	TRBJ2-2	TGTGCCAGCAGTACAGGGACGGACGGGGAGCTATTTTTT	CASSTGTDGELFF
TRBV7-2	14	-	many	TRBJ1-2	TGTGCCAGCAGCCTCCCCCGCGGGGAGGGTGGCTACACCTTC	CASSLPRGEGGYTF
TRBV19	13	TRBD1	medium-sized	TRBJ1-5	TGTGCCAGCAGGGACAGGAGAAATCAGCCCCAGCATTTT	CASRDRRNQPQHF
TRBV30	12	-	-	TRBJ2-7	TGTGCCTGGAGTCCTACGTCCTACGAGCAGTACTTC	CAWSPTSYEQYF
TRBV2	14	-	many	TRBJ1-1	TGTGCCAGCCTCCCTTCAACAGCGAACACTGAAGCTTTCTTT	CASLPSTANTEAFF
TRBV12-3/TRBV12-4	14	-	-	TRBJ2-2	TGTGCCAGCAGCTTGATGGGGGGAACCGGGGAGCTGTTTTTT	CASSLMGGTGELFF
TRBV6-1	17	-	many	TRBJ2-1	TGTGCCAGCAGTGAAGACACCTCGGGCGCCTCCTACAATGAGCAGTTCTTC	CASSEDTSGASYNEQFF
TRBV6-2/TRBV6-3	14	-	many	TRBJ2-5	TGTGCCAGCAGTTACGGAGACCTCGAAGAGACCCAGTACTTC	CASSYGDLEETQYF
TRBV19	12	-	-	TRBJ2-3	TGTGCCAGTAGTATATCGACCCATACGCAGTATTTT	CASSISTHTQYF
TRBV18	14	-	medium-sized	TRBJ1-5	TGTGCCAGCTCACCACAAAACAGCCAACAGCCCCAGCATTTT	CASSPQNSQQPQHF
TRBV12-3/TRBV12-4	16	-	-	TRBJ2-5	TGTGCCAGTAGTTTAGCGCCTCAGCGTGACGAAGAGACCCAGTACTTC	CASSLAPQRDEETQYF
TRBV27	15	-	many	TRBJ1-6	TGTGCCAGCAGTTTGGAGGGTCCGGGGAATTCACCCCTCCACTTT	CASSLEGPGNSPLHF
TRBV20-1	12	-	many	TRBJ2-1	TGCAGTGCTTCCGGCTCCTACAATGAGCAGTTCTTC	CSASGSYNEQFF
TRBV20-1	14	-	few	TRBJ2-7	TGCAGTGCTAGAGATTTTACAGCGACCTACGAGCAGTACTTC	CSARDFTATYEQYF
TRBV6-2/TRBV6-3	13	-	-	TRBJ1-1	TGTGCCAGCAGTTACCAGGGAACCACTGAAGCTTTCTTT	CASSYQGTTEAFF
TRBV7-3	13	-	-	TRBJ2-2	TGTGCCAGCGGCTTAGAACACACCGGGGAGCTGTTTTTT	CASGLEHTGELFF
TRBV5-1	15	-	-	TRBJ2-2	TGCGCCAGCAGCTTAACAGGGTCGAACACCGGGGAGCTGTTTTTT	CASSLTGSNTGELFF
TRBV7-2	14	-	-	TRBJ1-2	TGTGCCAGCAGCCCCAGCATCGGGAACTATGGCTACACCTTC	CASSPSIGNYGYTF